This T cell receptor (beta chain) was retrieved from a study of siplizumab effects on memory and regulatory T cells. The germline gives CDR1 SGHTA, CDR2 FQGTGA. The V segment lost 1 base and the J segment 7 bases; nucleotides outside the gene matches: 4. The CDR3 is 14 amino acids. Only in-frame clones appear in the TCRdb table, and some are missing; sequencing was by immunoSEQ multiplex PCR. The sample records approximately 98,000 clones, about 94% being singletons. Study-wide results and limits: In the presence of siplizumab, alloreactive sequences traceable to unstimulated CD4+ memory cells were significantly reduced. Memory cells seemed less diverse than naive T cells, which seemed major alloresponse contributors. Researchers could not give a naive or memory phenotype to roughly 75-96% of proliferating CD4+ or CD8+ clones.

As regards this clone: The antigen remains unidentified.

V is TRBV7-3 and J is TRBJ2-1; 7 bases fit TRBD2. This clonotype was sampled from a human donor in good health. Sequenced sample: non-Treg CD4+ T cells sorted from blood. The chain's CDR3 is CASSLRPGGNEQFF. CDR3 bases: TGTGCCAGCAGCTTAAGACCGGGAGGTAATGAGCAGTTCTTC.